The present entry profiles one T cell receptor (beta chain) with its context. What it recognizes is unknown. The culture ran for approximately 9 days before CD4+ T cells were isolated. Participants each got two BNT162b2 or mRNA-1273 vaccine doses. Testing of the vaccine recipients showed negative nucleocapsid antibodies and no prior SARS-CoV-2 infection. Method: immunoSEQ multiplex PCR; TCRdb's copy keeps in-frame clones and lacks some. The sample consists of about 73,000 clones, roughly four fifths of them appearing once. This sample was included in a study of vaccination effects on CD4 cells after COVID-19. Points from the study as a whole: There was only 1 of 255 vaccine-induced clones in healthy vaccinees that cross-reacted with common cold coronaviruses.

Germline values: CDR1 GTSNPN, CDR2 SVGIG (reference sequence). The V end lost 5 bases, the J end lost 4 bases, and 14 bases lay between the germline ends. This CDR3 contains 13 residues. The V and J genes are TRBV30 and TRBJ1-2; D not resolved. The input for sequencing was CD4+ T cells from PBMCs cultured without peptide, taken after COVID-19 vaccination. This receptor was taken from a human donor who received a COVID-19 vaccine. The CDR3 DNA reads as TGTGCCTGGGGGTCGGGGAGATTCTATGGCTACACCTTC. The encoded protein is CAWGSGRFYGYTF.